The source of this T cell receptor (beta chain) is a study of cytomegalovirus exposure and HLA in healthy donors. It was with 60 Vbeta and 13 Jbeta primers that the PCR ran. The repertoire was sequenced with immunoSEQ multiplex PCR; TCRdb's copy has only in-frame clones and lacks some. The profile shows 150,000 to 200,000 clones, roughly three quarters of them singletons. V lost 0 bases to trimming and J lost 1 base, with 7 bases between them. Germline lookup yields CDR1 SGHTA and CDR2 FQGNSA. This CDR3 spans 15 amino acids. The rearrangement uses TRBV7-2 and TRBJ2-4; D may be TRBD1 (6 bases). The sequenced material came from PBMCs. The TCR originated in a woman in her forties or fifties in good health and CMV-seronegative. The CDR3 DNA is TGTGCCAGCAGCTTAGCTGGGGGCGCCAAAAACATTCAGTACTTC. This encodes CASSLAGGAKNIQYF.